The next 21 T cell receptor beta chains were all read from a single sample in a study of blood T cell repertoires in COVID-19. The assay was immunoSEQ multiplex PCR, and TCRdb's table has in-frame clones only and misses some. This table has hundreds of thousands of clones, roughly 84% appearing once. Sequencing was performed on peripheral blood. These receptors were collected from a woman older than 75 with acute or convalescent COVID-19.

This chain links TRBV6-2 or TRBV6-3 with TRBJ2-1; D not certain. The CDR3 consists of 14 residues. Trimming left V 5 bases short and J 5 bases short, with 13 bases between. CDR1 and CDR2 (germline): MNHEY, SVGEGT. In DNA form, the CDR3 reads TGTGCCAGCAGTCAGACTCGACCGGACAATGAGCAGTTCTTC. Amino acids: CASSQTRPDNEQFF.

This clone was seen a few times. This rearrangement joins TRBV18 to TRBJ1-5, with 11 bases aligning to TRBD1. V shed 3 bases and J 6 bases; nucleotides not matched to a gene: 7. The CDR3 runs to 16 residues. CDR1 is KGHSH, CDR2 LQKENI, per germline. The chain's CDR3 is CASSPSRDRGGQPQHF. CDR3 in DNA: TGTGCCAGCTCACCCAGCCGGGACAGGGGGGGTCAGCCCCAGCATTTT.

This clone was observed a single time. The genes are TRBV11-1 and TRBJ2-7, with TRBD1 matching over 7 bases. CDR1 is SGHAT, CDR2 FQDESV, per germline (reference sequence). J lost 1 base, V lost 3 bases, and 9 bases had no gene match. This CDR3 has 16 amino acids. The CDR3 spells CASSFTRGQASYEQYF. The CDR3 DNA sequence: TGTGCCAGCAGCTTTACCCGAGGACAGGCGTCCTACGAGCAGTACTTC. Together with reference TRBV11-1 and TRBJ2-7, the CDR3 gives the full variable domain: EAEVAQSPRYKITEKSQAVAFWCDPISGHATLYWYRQILGQGPELLVQFQDESVVDDSQLPKDRFSAERLKGVDSTLKIQPAELGDSAMYLCASSFTRGQASYEQYFGPGTRLTVT.

This chain uses TRBV12-3 or TRBV12-4 with TRBJ2-7; 7 nucleotides line up with TRBD1. V was clipped by 6 bases and J by 3 bases; unmatched bases: 2. The CDR3 consists of 12 residues. The CDR3 DNA is TGTGCCAGCAGAAGGGACAGCTACGAGCAGTACTTC. Protein product: CASRRDSYEQYF.

The chain has TRBV15 and TRBJ2-1; 8 bases match TRBD1. The ends lost 0 bases at V and 7 bases at J; junction bases unmatched: 14. The germline gives CDR1 LNHNV, CDR2 YYDKDF (reference sequence). The CDR3 is 18 amino acids. The CDR3 sequence: CATSRDANRGAGINEQFF. The CDR3 region has the DNA TGTGCCACCAGCAGAGATGCTAACAGGGGGGCAGGGATTAATGAGCAGTTCTTC. Based on the CDR3 plus reference TRBV15 and TRBJ2-1, the full variable domain is DAMVIQNPRYQVTQFGKPVTLSCSQTLNHNVMYWYQQKSSQAPKLLFHYYDKDFNNEADTPDNFQSRRPNTSFCFLDIRSPGLGDTAMYLCATSRDANRGAGINEQFFGPGTRLTVL.

The CDR3 is CASSRSDRENQPQHF. CDR3 in DNA: TGTGCCAGCAGTCGATCCGACAGGGAAAATCAGCCCCAGCATTTT. This chain links TRBV28 with TRBJ1-5, with 7 bases that match TRBD1. V lost 5 bases to trimming and J lost 4 bases; unmatched junction nucleotides: 8. Per germline, CDR1 MDHEN and CDR2 SYDVKM. This CDR3 comprises 15 residues.

This sequence joins TRBV19 and TRBJ2-5, with 11 bases fitting TRBD2. Germline CDR1 reads LNHDA; CDR2 reads SQIVND (reference sequence). With V trimmed by 7 bases and J by 0 bases, 4 bases remained unmatched. The CDR3 loop spans 15 amino acids. The DNA for the CDR3 is TGTGCCAGTACCCGGGGACTAGCGGACCAAGAGACCCAGTACTTC. Translated: CASTRGLADQETQYF.

The chain recombines TRBV14 with TRBJ1-1; TRBD1 agrees at 7 bases. V dropped 1 base and J dropped 5; count of bases not matched to a gene: 13. CDR3 length: 17 residues. Germline CDR1 and CDR2: SGHDN and FVKESK. The CDR3 sequence: CASSQVPHRGERTEAFF. DNA for the CDR3: TGTGCCAGCAGCCAAGTCCCCCACAGGGGTGAGAGGACTGAAGCTTTCTTT.

V gene TRBV7-2 combines with J gene TRBJ2-1; TRBD2 aligns across 9 bases. Germline CDR1 and CDR2: SGHTA and FQGNSA. This CDR3 region has 17 residues. Unmatched junction bases numbered 6, after V lost 3 bases and J lost 0 bases. The CDR3 sequence: CASSLGSGGSSYNEQFF. DNA for the CDR3: TGTGCCAGCAGCTTGGGAAGCGGGGGGAGCTCCTACAATGAGCAGTTCTTC.

The chain is built from TRBV11-2 and TRBJ1-1; TRBD1 matches at 7 bases. This CDR3 has 12 residues. CDR1 SGHAT and CDR2 FQNNGV come from the germline V gene. V gave up 4 bases and J gave up 7 bases; unmatched junction bases: 3. For the CDR3, the DNA is TGTGCCAGCAGCTCACAGGGGATTGAAGCTTTCTTT. Translating it yields CASSSQGIEAFF. Variable domain in full (rest from reference TRBV11-2 and TRBJ1-1): EAGVAQSPRYKIIEKRQSVAFWCNPISGHATLYWYQQILGQGPKLLIQFQNNGVVDDSQLPKDRFSAERLKGVDSTLKIQPAKLEDSAVYLCASSSQGIEAFFGQGTRLTVV.

The CDR3 loop is CSVDSQNYGYTF. The CDR3 DNA reads TGCAGCGTTGACTCGCAGAACTATGGCTACACCTTC. V is TRBV29-1 and J is TRBJ1-2; D unclear. V was cut by 3 bases and J by 2 bases, with 7 bases left in between. CDR3 length: 12 residues. The germline gives CDR1 SQVTM, CDR2 ANQGSEA.

This chain links TRBV29-1 with TRBJ2-7; weak D call: TRBD1 (5 bases). Germline CDR1 and CDR2: SQVTM and ANQGSEA. Trimming cost V 4 bases and J 2 bases, with 6 bases left between them. The CDR3 loop spans 11 amino acids. In DNA form, the CDR3 reads TGCAGCGTTGTGACAGCCTACGAGCAGTACTTC. Translation: CSVVTAYEQYF.

This chain uses TRBV19 with TRBJ2-5, with TRBD1 matching 7 bases. Germline V CDR1 and CDR2: LNHDA, SQIVND (reference sequence). The CDR3 runs 14 residues. J lost 3 bases, V lost 4 bases, and 5 bases had no gene match. The CDR3 region is CASSKGAGEETQYF. The DNA for the CDR3 is TGTGCCAGTAGTAAGGGGGCAGGGGAAGAGACCCAGTACTTC.

The rearrangement joins TRBV18 to TRBJ1-1; 7 positions match TRBD1. The CDR3 spans 15 residues. CDR1 is KGHSH and CDR2 is LQKENI in the germline V gene. Trimming removed 8 bases from V and 2 bases from J; junction bases left unmatched: 11. The CDR3 DNA sequence: TGTGCCAGCCTAAGGGACAGCAACACCAACACTGAAGCTTTCTTT. Translated: CASLRDSNTNTEAFF. The full variable domain, with the rest looked up from reference TRBV18 and TRBJ1-1, is NAGVMQNPRHLVRRRGQEARLRCSPMKGHSHVYWYRQLPEEGLKFMVYLQKENIIDESGMPKERFSAEFPKEGPSILRIQQVVRGDSAAYFCASLRDSNTNTEAFFGQGTRLTVV.

The V call is TRBV7-3, the J call TRBJ2-1, with D possibly TRBD1 on 6 matching bases. In germline, CDR1 is SGHTA, CDR2 FQGTGA. There are 13 residues in the CDR3. Trimming cost V 5 bases and J 4 bases, with 9 bases left between them. In DNA, the CDR3 is TGTGCCAGCAGCACGACAGGTTACAATGAGCAGTTCTTC. Translation: CASSTTGYNEQFF.

This chain joins TRBV5-4 and TRBJ1-2; possible D gene TRBD1, 6 bases. Germline loops: CDR1 SGHNT, CDR2 YYREEE (reference sequence). The CDR3 extends over 16 amino acids. V was clipped by 2 bases and J by 8 bases, with 22 bases between them. The CDR3 nucleotides read TGTGCCAGCAGCTTTGACCTGGACAGTCGTTCTGTAGGCTACACCTTC. Translated: CASSFDLDSRSVGYTF.

The rearrangement links TRBV27 to TRBJ1-1, with 7 bases lining up with TRBD1. V shed 2 bases, J shed 7 bases, and the junction held 4 bases outside the gene matches. The CDR3 is made up of 13 amino acids. CDR1 MNHEY and CDR2 SMNVEV come from the germline V gene (reference sequence). CDR3 region: CASSLGTAIEAFF. CDR3 in DNA: TGTGCCAGCAGTTTAGGGACAGCTATTGAAGCTTTCTTT.

About this clone itself: The sample holds other DNA sequences that translate to the same CDR3. The chain couples TRBV5-1 to TRBJ1-4, with D perhaps matching TRBD1 (5 bases). Germline V gene lookup returns CDR1 SGHRS and CDR2 YFSETQ. The CDR3 consists of 15 residues. Trimming took off 0 bases at V and 0 bases at J, with 6 bases between the two ends. The CDR3 region has the DNA TGCGCCAGCAGCTTGGCGGGGGCAACTAATGAAAAACTGTTTTTT. Its protein product is CASSLAGATNEKLFF. Supplemented by reference TRBV5-1 and TRBJ1-4, the full variable domain reads KAGVTQTPRYLIKTRGQQVTLSCSPISGHRSVSWYQQTPGQGLQFLFEYFSETQRNKGNFPGRFSGRQFSNSRSEMNVSTLELGDSALYLCASSLAGATNEKLFFGSGTQLSVL.

This clone was counted a single time. The rearrangement uses TRBV29-1 and TRBJ2-1, with 8 nucleotides matching TRBD2. The germline V gene has CDR1 SQVTM and CDR2 ANQGSEA. The V segment lost 4 bases and the J segment 7 bases; nucleotides outside the gene matches: 15. The CDR3 length is 16 residues. This CDR3 is CSVVPWGLAGGNEQFF. The CDR3, as DNA: TGCAGCGTTGTACCCTGGGGGCTAGCGGGTGGAAATGAGCAGTTCTTC.

This chain links TRBV19 with TRBJ2-7; D not resolved. The CDR3 runs to 13 residues. V was cut by 4 bases and J by 3 bases, with 10 bases left in between. Germline assignment: CDR1 LNHDA and CDR2 SQIVND (reference sequence). The CDR3 reads CASSRNRNYEQYF. CDR3 DNA: TGTGCCAGTAGTAGGAACAGAAACTACGAGCAGTACTTC.

The rearrangement joins TRBV6-6 to TRBJ1-1; the match to TRBD1 covers 11 bases. After removal of 5 bases from V and 4 bases from J, the junction contained 9 bases not matched to a gene. This CDR3 has 16 residues. The germline V gene has CDR1 MNHNY and CDR2 SVGAGI (reference sequence). As DNA, the CDR3 is TGTGCCAGCAGTGCTCGGGACAGGGGGTGGGGCACTGAAGCTTTCTTT. Translation: CASSARDRGWGTEAFF.